This TCR beta chain was captured in a study of cytomegalovirus exposure and HLA in healthy donors. As for the study in general: Researchers found that just over 80% of 398 genotyped donors fell within the Caucasian-associated ancestry cluster.

As to this clone: The antigen remains undetermined.

PCR used 60 Vbeta primers and 13 Jbeta primers. Clones were read by immunoSEQ multiplex PCR, and TCRdb kept only the in-frame ones, dropping some. The table records about 180,000 clones, roughly 85% of them present only once. Regarding the study as a whole: It was in a later analysis that TCR association rates were seen to vary by HLA locus, highest for DRB1 and lowest for HLA-C. Relative to the roughly 640-donor mean, N-insertions were reportedly fewer in an Asian-associated ancestry cluster in a later analysis. The majority of TCR sequences were rare, yet some public TCRs appeared in many donors.

CDR1 and CDR2 from the germline V gene are SGHDT and YYEEEE. This CDR3 contains 15 residues. J was trimmed by 0 bases and V by 4 bases; bases with no gene match: 2. The chain links TRBV5-6 to TRBJ2-7; 12 bases line up with TRBD2. The specimen was PBMCs. This clonotype was sampled from a man in his forties in good health and CMV-seropositive. The CDR3 sequence is CASSETSGGSYEQYF. For the CDR3, the DNA is TGTGCCAGCAGCGAGACTAGCGGGGGCTCCTACGAGCAGTACTTC.